Included here is one TCR beta chain sequence, with context. Which antigen it targets is not known. No much larger clone is present one base from it, and per-base qualities are unavailable. This entry is derived from a study of blood T cell repertoires in COVID-19 (TCRdb year 2020). The study in broad terms: Collaborator samples came from the United States, Italy and Spain and covered acute and convalescent phases of COVID-19. The prospective study material was composed of cDNA or gDNA derived from T cells, B-cell-depleted T cells, or PBMCs. Subjects who had been exposed to COVID-19, were actively infected with it, or had recovered from it provided the deeply sampled blood TCRbeta repertoires that made up the dataset. The repertoires were released in a freely available public database meant as a resource for research on the immune response to SARS-CoV-2. The samples were drawn from two sources: the first 160 participants of the ongoing ImmuneRACE study, and 1,000 to 1,500 subjects contributed by 6 global collaborators. Nearly every sample came with metadata listing a de-identified subject ID, COVID-19 status, age in years and sex. Where HLA class I and class II types were available, the types were taken from metadata supplied by the sample provider, not from assay-based typing.

Points the paper makes about the study in general: The amount of clinical and demographic metadata varied by source and participant and was provided uncurated.

Enrolling through a virtual design, the prospective study's participants ranged in age from roughly 18 to 89 years and lived across roughly 24 United States geographic areas. Cohort assignment in the prospective study relied on participant-reported clinical history from a screening survey and a study questionnaire. Recovered participants in ImmuneRACE Cohort 3 were defined by two consecutive negative NP/OP PCR tests, clearance by a healthcare professional, or resolution of symptoms. In the prospective study, whole blood, serum and a nasopharyngeal or oropharyngeal swab were collected from each participant by mobile phlebotomists. Participants in the prospective study had the option to provide additional blood draws and questionnaires over a roughly two-month period. Before DNA extraction, blood samples from the prospective study were shipped at room temperature or frozen. The immunoSEQ Assay, a bias-controlled multiplex PCR, was used to amplify TCRbeta CDR3 regions from genomic DNA. As for how the authors treated the data: Within the assay, amplification of reference gene primers was used to estimate how many nucleated cells each sample contained. To quantify the absolute abundance of each unique TCRbeta CDR3 rearrangement, sequence reads were collapsed and filtered. For each sample, productive Simpson clonality was calculated by taking the square root of Simpson's diversity index across productive rearrangements. The clones in this table, taken by TCRdb from immuneACCESS, are in-frame only. Not every clone is retained; where verified, under half of the shortfall comes from an unresolved V gene, and the cause of the rest is unknown. V, J and clone size derive from that table, while D and trimming were established from the DNA sequence. Counted in this sample were approximately 490,000 clones; approximately 90% of them appeared once. Roughly 8.5% of the sample belongs to the ten largest clones.

From the cysteine up to the phenylalanine, the CDR3 has a length of 17 residues. Here the CDR3 DNA is all that survives: 51 bases in frame from base 1. The junction carries 14 bases between V and J, which are trimmed by 0 bases and 1 base respectively. The chain is encoded by TRBV23-1 joined to TRBJ2-3, with no reliable assignment of the D segment. TRBV23-1 has ORF status, its function being uncertain. Source material: PBMCs or T cells enriched from blood (not recorded which). The origin of this receptor is a woman in her sixties who had recovered from COVID-19. The nucleotide sequence reads as follows: TGCGCCAGCAGTCAATCCATCCTAGAACCCTGCACAGATACGCAGTATTTT. It is translated as CASSQSILEPCTDTQYF.